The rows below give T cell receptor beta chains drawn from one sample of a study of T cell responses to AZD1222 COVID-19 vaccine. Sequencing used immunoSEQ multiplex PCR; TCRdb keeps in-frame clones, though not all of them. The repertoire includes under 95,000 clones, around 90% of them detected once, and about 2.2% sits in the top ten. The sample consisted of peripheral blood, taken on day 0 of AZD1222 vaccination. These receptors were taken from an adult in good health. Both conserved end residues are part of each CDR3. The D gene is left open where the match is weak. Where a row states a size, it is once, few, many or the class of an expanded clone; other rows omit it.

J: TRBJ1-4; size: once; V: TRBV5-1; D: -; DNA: TGCGCCAGCAGCTCGCTGGAGGAAGAAAAACTGTTTTTT; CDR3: CASSSLEEEKLFF
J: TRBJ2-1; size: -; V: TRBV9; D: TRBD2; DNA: TGTGCCAGCAGCGTACAACCTAGCGGGAGCTCCTACAATGAGCAGTTCTTC; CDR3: CASSVQPSGSSYNEQFF
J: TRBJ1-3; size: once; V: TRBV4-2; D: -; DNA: TGTGCCAGCAGCCCGTCGAGCTCTGGAAACACCATATATTTT; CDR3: CASSPSSSGNTIYF
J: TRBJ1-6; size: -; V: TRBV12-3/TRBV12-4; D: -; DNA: TGTGCCAGCAGTTTTCTCAATTCACCCCTCCACTTT; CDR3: CASSFLNSPLHF
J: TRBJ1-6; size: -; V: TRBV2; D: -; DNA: TGTGCCAGCAGTGGTGGTACAACGAGCTCCTATAATTCACCCCTCCACTTT; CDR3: CASSGGTTSSYNSPLHF
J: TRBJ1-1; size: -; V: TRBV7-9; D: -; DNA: TGTGCCAGCAGCCGAGGCGACAGTCCGGGCACTGAAGCTTTCTTT; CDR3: CASSRGDSPGTEAFF
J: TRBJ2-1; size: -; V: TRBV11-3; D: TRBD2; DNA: TGTGCCAGCAGCTTAGGGACTAGCGGGAATGAGCAGTTCTTC; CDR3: CASSLGTSGNEQFF
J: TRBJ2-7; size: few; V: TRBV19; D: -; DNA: TGTGCCAGTAGTATCGACAGGGACTACCCCTCCTACGAGCAGTACTTC; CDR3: CASSIDRDYPSYEQYF
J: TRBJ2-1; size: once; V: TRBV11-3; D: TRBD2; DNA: TGTGCCAGCTCCCTTAGCGGGCTAGGCGATGAGCAGTTCTTC; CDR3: CASSLSGLGDEQFF
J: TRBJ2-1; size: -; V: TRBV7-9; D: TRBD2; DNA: TGTGCCAGCAGCCAGGGACTAGCGGGAGGGCCCTCCTCTAGATGGGAGCAGTTCTTC; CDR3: CASSQGLAGGPSSRWEQFF
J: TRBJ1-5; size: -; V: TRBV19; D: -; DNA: TGTGCCAGTAGTATAAGCGCCAGACCCTCCGGTGGTCAGCCCCAGCATTTT; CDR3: CASSISARPSGGQPQHF
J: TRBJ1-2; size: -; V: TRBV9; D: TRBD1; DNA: TGTGCCAGCAGCTTTACCGGGACAGGGGGACTCGACGGCTACACCTTC; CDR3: CASSFTGTGGLDGYTF
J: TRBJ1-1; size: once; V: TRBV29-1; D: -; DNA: TGCAGCGCCCAGGGGTTCATGAACACTGAAGCTTTCTTT; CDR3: CSAQGFMNTEAFF
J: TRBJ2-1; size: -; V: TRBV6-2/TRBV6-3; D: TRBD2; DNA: TGTGCCAGCATCCCGGGAGGGGATCCCTACAATGAGCAGTTCTTC; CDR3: CASIPGGDPYNEQFF
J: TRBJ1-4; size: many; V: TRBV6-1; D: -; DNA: TGTGCCAGCAGTGAGTCCCCCGGGACTAATGAAAAACTGTTTTTT; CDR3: CASSESPGTNEKLFF
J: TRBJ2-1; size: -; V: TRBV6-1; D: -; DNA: TGTGCCAGCAGTGAAGCCTCAGATTACAATGAGCAGTTCTTC; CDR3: CASSEASDYNEQFF
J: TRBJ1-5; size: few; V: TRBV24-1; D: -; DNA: TGTGCCACCAGTGATTCGCGGGTCAGCAATCAGCCCCAGCATTTT; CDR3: CATSDSRVSNQPQHF
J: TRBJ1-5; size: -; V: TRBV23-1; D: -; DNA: TGCGCCAGCAGTCAATCGAAGGGGCAGCCCCAGCATTTT; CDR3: CASSQSKGQPQHF
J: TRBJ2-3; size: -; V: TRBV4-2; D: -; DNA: TGTGCCAGCAGCCCCGCCGTCTTGGGGAGCACAGATACGCAGTATTTT; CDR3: CASSPAVLGSTDTQYF
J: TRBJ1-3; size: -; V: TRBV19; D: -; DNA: TGTGCCAGTAGTATCTTTTACCCCGGCTCTGGAAACACCATATATTTT; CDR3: CASSIFYPGSGNTIYF
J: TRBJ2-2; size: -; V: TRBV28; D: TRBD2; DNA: TGTGCCAGCAGCGCCCTAGCGGGAGTGACCGGGGAGCTGTTTTTT; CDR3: CASSALAGVTGELFF
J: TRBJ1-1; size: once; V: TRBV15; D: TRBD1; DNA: TGTGCCACCAGCAGAGGGGGGACAGGGTTTGAGGAAGCTTTCTTT; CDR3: CATSRGGTGFEEAFF
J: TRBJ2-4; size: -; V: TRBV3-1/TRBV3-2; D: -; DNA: TGTGCCAGCAGCCAAGACAGAACGGGAAACATTCAGTACTTC; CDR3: CASSQDRTGNIQYF
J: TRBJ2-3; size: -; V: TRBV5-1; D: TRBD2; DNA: TGCGCCAGCAGCTCCGGGACTAGCGGATACACAGATACGCAGTATTTT; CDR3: CASSSGTSGYTDTQYF
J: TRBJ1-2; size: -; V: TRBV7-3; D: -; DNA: TGTGCCAGCAGCTTAAGTTTGGGGAATGGCTACACCTTC; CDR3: CASSLSLGNGYTF
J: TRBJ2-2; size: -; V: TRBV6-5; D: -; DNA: TGTGCCAGTGGTAAGAGGAACACCGGGGAGCTGTTTTTT; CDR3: CASGKRNTGELFF
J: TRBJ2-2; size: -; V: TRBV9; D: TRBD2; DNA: TGTGCCAGCGAGGGCGGGAGTTTCACCGGGGAGCTGTTTTTT; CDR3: CASEGGSFTGELFF
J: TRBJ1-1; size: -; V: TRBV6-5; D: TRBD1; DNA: TGTGCCAGCAGCCCCCCGGGACAGGGGACTGAAGCTTTCTTT; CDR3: CASSPPGQGTEAFF
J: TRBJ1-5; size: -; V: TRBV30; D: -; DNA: TGTGCCTGGAGTGTGACAGCCAATCAGCCCCAGCATTTT; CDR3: CAWSVTANQPQHF
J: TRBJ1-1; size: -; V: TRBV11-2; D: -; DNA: TGTGCCAGCAGCTTTTGGGACACTGAAGCTTTCTTT; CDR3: CASSFWDTEAFF
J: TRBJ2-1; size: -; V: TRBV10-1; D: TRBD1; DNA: TGCGCCAGCGGACAGGGGTGCTACAATGAGCAGTTCTTC; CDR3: CASGQGCYNEQFF
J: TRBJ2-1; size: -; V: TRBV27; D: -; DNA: TGTGCCAGCAGTTTAATCGGGAACAATGAGCAGTTCTTC; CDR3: CASSLIGNNEQFF
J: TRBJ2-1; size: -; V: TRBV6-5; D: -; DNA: TGTGCCAGCAGTCTAGATCGGTACAATGAGCAGTTCTTC; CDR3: CASSLDRYNEQFF